One sample yielded the 27 T cell receptor beta chains listed below, sequenced in a study of OX40 agonist ivuxolimab in advanced cancers. The assay was immunoSEQ multiplex PCR, and TCRdb's table has in-frame clones only and misses some. The repertoire holds some 40,000 clones, with 80% to 90% as singletons. This specimen consisted of CD4+ or CD8+ T cells sorted from blood, obtained in a trial of the OX40 agonist ivuxolimab. These receptors were taken from an adult with an advanced solid tumor such as melanoma, head and neck, liver or kidney cancer.

The chain employs TRBV9 and TRBJ1-2, with unresolved D. In germline, CDR1 is SGDLS, CDR2 YYNGEE. V was cut by 1 base and J by 4 bases, with 11 bases left in between. The CDR3 length is 14 residues. The CDR3 here is CASSVLDGIYGYTF. As DNA, the CDR3 is TGTGCCAGCAGCGTACTGGATGGGATCTATGGCTACACCTTC. The full variable domain, rest sourced from reference TRBV9 and TRBJ1-2, is DSGVTQTPKHLITATGQRVTLRCSPRSGDLSVYWYQQSLDQGLQFLIQYYNGEERAKGNILERFSAQQFPDLHSELNLSSLELGDSALYFCASSVLDGIYGYTFGSGTRLTVV.

On this clone: The junction departs from germline at one end; a sequencing error may be responsible. This chain links TRBV7-2 with TRBJ1-3; D is unclear. CDR1 is SGHTA, CDR2 FQGNSA, per germline. This CDR3 contains 15 residues. The DNA for the CDR3 is TGTGCCAGCAGCTGGTGGGCGAGCTCTAGAAACACCATATATTTT. Translation gives CASSWWASSRNTIYF.

This clone appeared a single time. The chain has TRBV9 and TRBJ2-3, with D unresolved. Trimming pared 3 bases from V and 1 base from J, leaving 3 bases between. The CDR3 is 12 amino acids. Germline values: CDR1 SGDLS, CDR2 YYNGEE. CDR3: CASSGGTDTQYF. The CDR3 nucleotides read TGTGCCAGCAGCGGAGGCACAGATACGCAGTATTTT.

The chain employs TRBV11-2 and TRBJ1-2; D might be TRBD1 (6 bases). CDR3 length equals 16 residues. V was pared by 0 bases and J by 4 bases, with 15 bases between. Germline CDR1 reads SGHAT; CDR2 reads FQNNGV. The CDR3 nucleotides read TGTGCCAGCAGCTTAGAAAGAGGGGGGCCCTTCTATGGCTACACCTTC. Protein: CASSLERGGPFYGYTF.

The J gene is TRBJ1-6, the V gene TRBV6-6; unclear D gene. The CDR3 runs 16 residues. Germline V gene sequence: CDR1 MNHNY, CDR2 SVGAGI (reference sequence). Trimming stripped 4 bases from V and 0 bases from J, with 10 bases between. The CDR3 protein is CASSLEGYSYNSPLHF. DNA of the CDR3: TGTGCCAGCAGTTTAGAAGGTTACTCCTATAATTCACCCCTCCACTTT.

The chain uses TRBV5-5 and TRBJ2-2; D unresolved. This CDR3 is 16 amino acids long. Germline CDR1 reads SGHKS; CDR2 reads YYEKEE (reference sequence). Between the trimmed V and J ends, which lost 2 bases and 0 bases, there was a span of 11 bases. This CDR3 is CASSLLDRANTGELFF. The CDR3 DNA is TGTGCCAGCAGCTTATTGGACCGCGCGAACACCGGGGAGCTGTTTTTT.

The rearrangement links TRBV10-3 to TRBJ2-7; D gene unclear. Trimming removed 10 bases from V and 2 bases from J, with 15 bases in between. This CDR3 region has 13 residues. Germline V gives CDR1 ENHRY, CDR2 SYGVKD. In DNA form, the CDR3 reads TGTGCCACCACAACGACGGCTGCCTACGAGCAGTACTTC. It is translated as CATTTTAAYEQYF.

The chain has TRBV11-2 and TRBJ2-7, with 9 bases fitting TRBD1. The V segment lost 6 bases and the J segment 4 bases; nucleotides outside the gene matches: 7. The CDR3 loop spans 14 amino acids. CDR1 and CDR2 (germline): SGHAT, FQNNGV. The CDR3 bases are TGTGCCAGCAGGTTGGGACAGGGAAATTACGAGCAGTACTTC. Translated, it gives CASRLGQGNYEQYF. Combining the CDR3 with reference TRBV11-2 and TRBJ2-7 gives the whole variable domain EAGVAQSPRYKIIEKRQSVAFWCNPISGHATLYWYQQILGQGPKLLIQFQNNGVVDDSQLPKDRFSAERLKGVDSTLKIQPAKLEDSAVYLCASRLGQGNYEQYFGPGTRLTVT.

Concerning this clone itself: This sample includes further DNA sequences coding for the same CDR3. V usage is TRBV15 and J usage is TRBJ2-5, with TRBD2 as a possible D gene (7 bases). The germline gives CDR1 LNHNV, CDR2 YYDKDF (reference sequence). The CDR3 is made up of 15 amino acids. V lost 1 base to trimming and J lost 1 base, with 10 bases between them. As DNA, the CDR3 is TGTGCCACCAGCAGAGCGGGGGGCCTCCAAGAGACCCAGTACTTC. It is translated as CATSRAGGLQETQYF.

The CDR3 here is CASSLPRQGGDTGELFF. CDR3 DNA sequence: TGCGCCAGCAGCCTCCCCAGACAGGGGGGGGACACCGGGGAGCTGTTTTTT. This rearrangement joins TRBV4-1 to TRBJ2-2; 9 bases align to TRBD1. The CDR3 sequence is 17 residues long. V lost 4 bases, J lost 3 bases, and 9 bases stayed unmatched. Germline CDR1 is MGHRA and CDR2 is YSYEKL.

The CDR3 region is CASSLGGVSNQPQHF. CDR3 sequence (DNA): TGTGCCAGCAGCTTGGGGGGGGTCAGCAATCAGCCCCAGCATTTT. The chain has TRBV5-5 and TRBJ1-5; weak D call: TRBD1 (5 bases). Germline loops: CDR1 SGHKS, CDR2 YYEKEE (reference sequence). CDR3 length equals 15 residues. V dropped 0 bases and J dropped 1 base, with 8 bases sitting between them.

The chain recombines TRBV9 with TRBJ2-2; 8 bases are a match to TRBD1. The J segment lost 3 bases and the V segment lost 4 bases, leaving 8 bases of the junction unmatched. The CDR3 length is 16 residues. The V gene's germline CDR1 is SGDLS and CDR2 YYNGEE. The CDR3 protein is CASSRPQGDDTGELFF. CDR3 in DNA: TGTGCCAGCAGCCGACCACAGGGGGACGACACCGGGGAGCTGTTTTTT.

Written as DNA, the CDR3 is TGTGCCAGCAGCTCCAAAAGAGGGACCGGGCACATTCAGTACTTC. This gives the protein CASSSKRGTGHIQYF. This chain uses TRBV11-3 with TRBJ2-4; D tentatively reads TRBD1 or TRBD2 (5 bases each). Germline values: CDR1 SGHNT, CDR2 YENEEA. V was pared by 4 bases and J by 8 bases, with 18 bases between. The CDR3 consists of 15 residues. Together with reference TRBV11-3 and TRBJ2-4, the CDR3 gives the full variable domain: EAGVVQSPRYKIIEKKQPVAFWCNPISGHNTLYWYLQNLGQGPELLIRYENEEAVDDSQLPKDRFSAERLKGVDSTLKIQPAELGDSAVYLCASSSKRGTGHIQYFGAGTRLSVL.

CDR3 amino acids: CASGQGARTEAFF. DNA of the CDR3: TGTGCCAGCGGACAGGGGGCAAGGACTGAAGCTTTCTTT. The V and J genes are TRBV27 and TRBJ1-1; 11 bases are shared with TRBD1. Per germline, CDR1 MNHEY and CDR2 SMNVEV (reference sequence). J gave up 5 bases and V 8 bases, and 4 bases lay outside the gene matches. The CDR3 is 13 amino acids.

V and J are TRBV11-3 and TRBJ2-3; TRBD2 agrees at 10 bases. Trimming removed 5 bases from V and 0 bases from J; junction bases left unmatched: 8. Germline CDR1 reads SGHNT; CDR2 reads YENEEA. This CDR3 is 17 amino acids long. CDR3 bases: TGTGCCAGCAGCCCGGAGAGCGGGAGGGCCAGCACAGATACGCAGTATTTT. Protein product: CASSPESGRASTDTQYF.

J is TRBJ2-7 and V is TRBV12-1; the table's D call of TRBD2 was not tested on the DNA. TRBV12-1 constitutes a pseudogene. This CDR3 is 21 amino acids long. The CDR3 reads CASSQPGWTSGRAGGFDEQYF. The CDR3, as DNA: TGTGCCAGCAGCCAACCGGGTTGGACTAGCGGGAGGGCGGGCGGTTTCGACGAGCAGTACTTC.

The rearrangement uses TRBV19 and TRBJ1-5; possibly TRBD1 for D (6 bases). Germline lookup yields CDR1 LNHDA and CDR2 SQIVND (reference sequence). This CDR3 region has 15 residues. Trimming stripped 6 bases from V and 1 base from J, with 13 bases between. The CDR3 loop is CASRPTGSSNQPQHF. The DNA of the CDR3 is TGTGCCAGTAGACCTACAGGGTCGAGCAATCAGCCCCAGCATTTT.

V and J are TRBV7-2 and TRBJ1-2, with 8 bases identical to TRBD1. The junction had 8 bases not matched to a gene; V was cut back by 1 base and J by 4 bases. Germline CDR1 SGHTA, CDR2 FQGNSA. The CDR3 has 16 residues. The CDR3 sequence: CASSLGPEDRVYGYTF. In DNA, the CDR3 is TGTGCCAGCAGCTTAGGGCCAGAGGACAGGGTCTATGGCTACACCTTC.

The chain joins TRBV10-3 to TRBJ2-6, with D possibly matching TRBD2 (5 bases). Trimming removed 3 bases from V and 0 bases from J, with 6 bases in between. CDR1 and CDR2 from the germline V gene are ENHRY and SYGVKD. CDR3 length: 15 residues. The DNA of the CDR3 is TGTGCCATCAGTGACGGACTCTCTGGGGCCAACGTCCTGACTTTC. It yields the protein CAISDGLSGANVLTF.

V and J are TRBV6-1 and TRBJ1-1; TRBD1 agrees at 7 bases. The V segment lost 4 bases and the J segment 4 bases; nucleotides outside the gene matches: 6. CDR3 size: 14 residues. Germline CDR1 and CDR2: MNHNS and SASEGT. For the CDR3, the DNA is TGTGCCAGCAGTGTTAGAGGGGGCGTCACTGAAGCTTTCTTT. It specifies CASSVRGGVTEAFF.

The V and J genes are TRBV29-1 and TRBJ2-7; 9 nucleotides line up with TRBD2. CDR1 and CDR2 (germline): SQVTM, ANQGSEA. The length of the CDR3 is 15 residues. Trimming at V came to 0 bases and at J to 2 bases, leaving 5 bases not matched to a gene. This CDR3 is CSVEDEASGAYEQYF. The CDR3, as DNA: TGCAGCGTTGAAGATGAGGCTAGCGGGGCCTACGAGCAGTACTTC.

The chain links TRBV18 to TRBJ2-7; 9 bases match TRBD2. The CDR3 has 14 amino acids. V was pared by 4 bases and J by 5 bases, with 6 bases of the junction left unmatched. CDR1 KGHSH and CDR2 LQKENI come from the germline V gene. Here the CDR3 DNA reads TGTGCCAGCTCACATAGCGGGAGTTTGAACGAGCAGTACTTC. Encoded protein: CASSHSGSLNEQYF.

The CDR3 DNA follows: TGTGCCAGCTATGCAGGGGTCTGGGACACTGAAGCTTTCTTT. Protein: CASYAGVWDTEAFF. V usage is TRBV7-9 and J usage is TRBJ1-1, with D perhaps matching TRBD1 (6 bases). V lost 8 bases and J 3 bases, leaving 16 bases between the germline ends. CDR1 is SEHNR and CDR2 is FQNEAQ in the germline V gene (reference sequence). This CDR3 comprises 14 residues.

J is TRBJ2-5 and V is TRBV19; TRBD1 matches at 10 bases. The J call may be incorrect, as the DNA end agrees better with TRBJ2-7. Germline V gene data show CDR1 as LNHDA and CDR2 as SQIVND (reference sequence). This CDR3 has 16 residues. The CDR3 loop reads CASSLQTGGKDYEQYF. The CDR3 DNA follows: TGTGCCAGTAGTTTACAGACAGGGGGCAAGGACTACGAGCAGTACTTC.

This clone has only one observation. The V gene is TRBV15, the J gene TRBJ1-1; maybe TRBD1 (6 bases). The CDR3 has 14 residues. V lost 9 bases and J lost 0, with 14 bases in between. The V gene's germline CDR1 is LNHNV and CDR2 YYDKDF (reference sequence). CDR3 coding DNA: TGTGCCACAGAAACCGGACAGCTGAACACTGAAGCTTTCTTT. It is translated as CATETGQLNTEAFF.

With regard to this clone: It is unclear where the CDR3 begins or ends on the DNA, so no DNA is shown, and the CDR3 is as TCRdb lists it. This sequence joins TRBV1 and TRBJ2-3; no check of the table's D call, TRBD2, against the DNA was made. TRBV1 is described as a pseudogene. The CDR3 contains 19 residues when both ends are counted. This chain's CDR3 is CTSSHVVGSGSPSTDTQYF.

The rearrangement joins TRBV2 to TRBJ2-7; 7 positions match TRBD2. The V segment lost 11 bases and the J segment 1 base; nucleotides outside the gene matches: 8. CDR1 is SNHLY, CDR2 FYNNEI, per germline. The CDR3 extends over 13 amino acids. CDR3 DNA: TGTGCCGGTAGTGATAGCGGGTCCTACGAGCAGTACTTC. It codes for CAGSDSGSYEQYF. Full variable domain (rest looked up from reference TRBV2 and TRBJ2-7): EPEVTQTPSHQVTQMGQEVILRCVPISNHLYFYWYRQILGQKVEFLVSFYNNEISEKSEIFDDQFSVERPDGSNFTLKIRSTKLEDSAMYFCAGSDSGSYEQYFGPGTRLTVT.